Included here is one T cell receptor (beta chain) sequence, with context. Its antigen remains unidentified. This CDR3 contains 18 residues. V lost 5 bases and J 5 bases, leaving 22 bases between the germline ends. Germline CDR1 reads SSHAT; CDR2 reads FNYEAQ (reference sequence). The sample originates from a study of monozygotic twins with cystic fibrosis. Clones were sequenced by immunoSEQ multiplex PCR, and TCRdb holds only the in-frame ones, with some missing. The sample yields 11,000 to 15,000 clones, roughly 85% seen once. Study-level results: Clonality was generally low (median approximately 0.0088), higher in the most severe patients. Nucleotide-identical clonotype sharing was significantly higher within monozygotic CF twin pairs than between unrelated CF individuals. V usage most resembled the co-twin in 13 of 16 pairs.

Sequencing input: blood. This receptor was identified in a boy aged 5-17 years with cystic fibrosis. V gene TRBV7-7 combines with J gene TRBJ2-6, with D unclear. The CDR3 spells CASSPLIVPQSRANVLTF. CDR3 nucleotides: TGTGCCAGCAGCCCTTTAATAGTGCCACAAAGTCGGGCCAACGTCCTGACTTTC.